The clone carrying this TCR beta chain occurred a few times. Its antigen is still unknown. The sample comes from a study of human T cells and chemical hapten exposure. General observations from the study: Donors' alopecia may make their immune response differ from healthy people's.

One entry per CDR3 protein results from TCRdb running MiXCR on the RACE reads. The sample has about 340,000 distinct CDR3 sequences, under 8% seen once. This CDR3 has 15 residues. Trimming pared 5 bases from V and 6 bases from J, leaving 20 bases between. Germline V gives CDR1 LGHNA, CDR2 YNFKEQ. Time point: patch test 1, 2 weeks after DPC sensitization. Treatment described: therapeutic diphenylcyclopropenone sensitization with weekly scalp DPC. The sequence was collected from a young woman with alopecia areata. Some clones in this sample may be carry-over from other donors' samples. The rearrangement joins TRBV4-2 to TRBJ2-7, with D maybe TRBD1 (5 bases). The specimen comprised whole blood, sampled in connection with sensitization to the hapten diphenylcyclopropenone (DPC). CDR3 nucleotide sequence: TGTGCCAGCAGCTCGTTAACAGGTTCCCCTGCCGAGCAGTACTTC. Translated, it gives CASSSLTGSPAEQYF.